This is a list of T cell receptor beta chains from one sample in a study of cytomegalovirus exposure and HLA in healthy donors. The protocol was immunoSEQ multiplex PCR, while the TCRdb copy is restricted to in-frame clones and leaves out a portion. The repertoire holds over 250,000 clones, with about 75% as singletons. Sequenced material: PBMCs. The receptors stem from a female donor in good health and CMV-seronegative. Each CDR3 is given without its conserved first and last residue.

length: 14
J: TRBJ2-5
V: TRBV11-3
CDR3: ASSSTWGLPQETQY

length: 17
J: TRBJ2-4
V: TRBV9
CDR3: ASSVEYGRTQGDGNIQY

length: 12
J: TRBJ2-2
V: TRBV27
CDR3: ASSLGRNTGELF

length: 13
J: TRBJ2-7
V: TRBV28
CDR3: ASRIPGLAAYEQY

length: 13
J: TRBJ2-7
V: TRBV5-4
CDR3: ASSLEGAGSYEQY

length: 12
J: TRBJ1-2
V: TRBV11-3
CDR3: ASSLEGTAYGYT

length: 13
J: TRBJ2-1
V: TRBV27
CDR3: ASSLRGRQNNEQF

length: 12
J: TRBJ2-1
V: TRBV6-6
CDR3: ASIWASGSREQF

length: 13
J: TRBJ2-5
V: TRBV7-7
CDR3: ASSLAGGAGETQY

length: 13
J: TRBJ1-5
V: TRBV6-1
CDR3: ASSEQGNGNQPQH

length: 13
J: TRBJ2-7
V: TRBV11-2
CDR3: ASSLVSGMSYEQY

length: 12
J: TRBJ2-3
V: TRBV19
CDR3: ASSMAGGTDTQY

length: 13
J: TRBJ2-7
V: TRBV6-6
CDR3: ASSYSGADSYEQY

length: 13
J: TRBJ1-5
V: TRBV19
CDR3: ATAGGRVLNQPQH

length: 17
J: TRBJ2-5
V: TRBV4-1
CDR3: ASSHTGPAGGLRGETQY

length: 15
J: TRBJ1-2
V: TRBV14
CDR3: ASSQLTGQGSSYGYT

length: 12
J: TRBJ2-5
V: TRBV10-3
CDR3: AISKDGGQETQY

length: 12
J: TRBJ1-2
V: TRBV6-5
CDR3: ASSPNVARYGYT

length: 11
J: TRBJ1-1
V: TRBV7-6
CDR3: ASSEIQGGEAF

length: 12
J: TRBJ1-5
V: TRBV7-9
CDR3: ASSSYGGSEPQH

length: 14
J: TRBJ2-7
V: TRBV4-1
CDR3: ASSQPSGSLAYEQY

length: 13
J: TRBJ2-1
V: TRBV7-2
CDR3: ASSLIGGSYNEQF

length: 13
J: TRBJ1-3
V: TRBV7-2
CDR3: ASSLPGGSGNTIY

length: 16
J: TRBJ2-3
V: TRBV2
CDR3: ASSIRGTSGSSTDTQY

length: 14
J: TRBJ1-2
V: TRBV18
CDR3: ASSPPYSGGSGGYT

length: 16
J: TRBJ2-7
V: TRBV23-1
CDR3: ASSALGERVGAPYEQY

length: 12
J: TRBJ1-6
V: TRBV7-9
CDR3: ASSRDRVGSPLH

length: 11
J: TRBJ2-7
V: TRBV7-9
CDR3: ASMTSGSYEQY

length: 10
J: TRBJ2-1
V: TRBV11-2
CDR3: ASSPSSGEQF

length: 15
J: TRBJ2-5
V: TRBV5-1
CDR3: ASSARVGGGDQETQY

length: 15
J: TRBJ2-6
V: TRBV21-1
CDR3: ASSKLGGVSGANVLT

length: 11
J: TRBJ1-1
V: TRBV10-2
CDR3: ASRTGGNTEAF

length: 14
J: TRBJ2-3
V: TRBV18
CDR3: ASSPTGGLTGDTQY

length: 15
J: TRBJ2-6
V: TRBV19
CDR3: ASSIPQGASGANVLT

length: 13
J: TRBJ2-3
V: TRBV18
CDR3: ASSPGGGGTDTQY

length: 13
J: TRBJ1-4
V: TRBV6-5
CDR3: ASSSPDRGEGKLF

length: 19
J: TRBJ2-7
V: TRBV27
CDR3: ASSSRQAGLAGKFLSYEQY

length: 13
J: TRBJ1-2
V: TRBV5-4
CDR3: ASSFNREVVYGYT

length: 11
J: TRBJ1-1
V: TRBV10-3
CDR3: AISLAQGTEAF

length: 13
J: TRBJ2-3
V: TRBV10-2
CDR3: ASTGTSGSTDTQY

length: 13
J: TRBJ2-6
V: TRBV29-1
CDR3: SVSQANSGANVLT

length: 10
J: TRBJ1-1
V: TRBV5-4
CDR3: ASSLGITEAF

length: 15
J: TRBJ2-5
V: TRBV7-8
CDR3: ASRGRASGSGTETQY

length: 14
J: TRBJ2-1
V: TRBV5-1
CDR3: ASSLPTASSYNEQF

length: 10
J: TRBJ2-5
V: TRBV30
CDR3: AWSTGLETQY

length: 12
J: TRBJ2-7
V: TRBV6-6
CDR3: ASSYEGGSYEQY

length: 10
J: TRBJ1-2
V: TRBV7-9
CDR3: ASSYTRESYT

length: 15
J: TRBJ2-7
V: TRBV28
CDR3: ASSLGLAGSLSYEQY